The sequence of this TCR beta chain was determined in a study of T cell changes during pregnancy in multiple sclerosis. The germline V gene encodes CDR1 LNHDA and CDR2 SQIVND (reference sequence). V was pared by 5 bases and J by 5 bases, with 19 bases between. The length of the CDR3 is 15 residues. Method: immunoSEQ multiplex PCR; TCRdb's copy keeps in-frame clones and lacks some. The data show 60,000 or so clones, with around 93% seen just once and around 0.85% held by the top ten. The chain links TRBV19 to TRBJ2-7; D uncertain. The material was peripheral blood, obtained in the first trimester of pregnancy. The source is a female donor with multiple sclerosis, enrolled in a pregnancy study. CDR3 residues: CASSPRVLLPHEQYF. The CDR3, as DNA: TGTGCCAGTAGTCCACGCGTCCTATTGCCCCACGAGCAGTACTTC.